This T cell receptor (beta chain) is drawn from a study of OX40 agonist ivuxolimab in advanced cancers. About the research overall: The drug used for patients, ivuxolimab, was an agonistic anti-OX40 (CD134) antibody. A mean age of around 60 years, range about 20 to 90, was recorded, and under 85% were male. General study findings and limits: With doses of 0.1 to 3.0 mg/kg, CD4+ and CD8+ blood T cells had undergone clonal expansion by week 6.

Note on this clone: Its specificity is not known.

Looked up from germline, CDR1 is LNHDA and CDR2 is SQIVND (reference sequence). The CDR3 is 13 amino acids. Trimming stripped 4 bases from V and 1 base from J, with 7 bases between. The table came from immunoSEQ multiplex PCR; TCRdb's copy has only in-frame clones and leaves some out. This sample has about 47,000 clones, with around 88% found just once. This clonotype was obtained from an adult with an advanced solid tumor such as melanoma, head and neck, liver or kidney cancer. The chain carries TRBV19 and TRBJ1-1; the D is unclear. The starting material was CD4+ or CD8+ T cells sorted from blood, obtained in a trial of the OX40 agonist ivuxolimab. In nucleotides, the CDR3 is TGTGCCAGTAGTACAACTCCGAACACTGAAGCTTTCTTT. Translation gives CASSTTPNTEAFF.